This T cell receptor beta chain derives from a study of T cell responses to AZD1222 COVID-19 vaccine. This CDR3 region has 12 residues. In germline, CDR1 is KGHDR, CDR2 SFDVKD. The ends were cut back, 4 bases at V and 5 bases at J, with 7 bases in the middle. The assay was immunoSEQ multiplex PCR, and TCRdb's table has in-frame clones only and misses some. The table records some 110,000 clones, roughly nine tenths of them present only once. Combined were second doses at about 4 or about 12 weeks. The chain carries TRBV24-1 and TRBJ2-5; D is undetermined. The receptor was derived from an adult who received the AZD1222 COVID-19 vaccine. Sequenced material: peripheral blood, taken 28 days after the second AZD1222 dose. The CDR3 loop is CATSESQETQYF. CDR3 DNA sequence: TGTGCCACCAGTGAGTCGCAGGAGACCCAGTACTTC.